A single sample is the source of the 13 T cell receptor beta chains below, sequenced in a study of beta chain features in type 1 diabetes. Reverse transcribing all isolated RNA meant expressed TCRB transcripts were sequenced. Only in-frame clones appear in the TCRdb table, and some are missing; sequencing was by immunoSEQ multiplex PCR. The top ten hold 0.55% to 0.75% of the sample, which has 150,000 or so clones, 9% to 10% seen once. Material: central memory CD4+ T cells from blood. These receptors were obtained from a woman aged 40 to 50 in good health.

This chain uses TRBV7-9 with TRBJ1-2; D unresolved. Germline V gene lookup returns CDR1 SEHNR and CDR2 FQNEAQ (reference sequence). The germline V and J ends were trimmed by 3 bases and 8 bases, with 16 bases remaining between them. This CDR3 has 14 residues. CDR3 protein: CASSFPSGSAGYTF. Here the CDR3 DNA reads TGTGCCAGCAGCTTCCCTTCGGGGTCGGCGGGCTACACCTTC.

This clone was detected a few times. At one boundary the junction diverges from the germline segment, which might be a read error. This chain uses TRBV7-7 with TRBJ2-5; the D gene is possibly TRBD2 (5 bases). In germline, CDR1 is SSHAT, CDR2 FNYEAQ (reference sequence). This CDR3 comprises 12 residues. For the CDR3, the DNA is TGTGCTAGCAGCGGACTGGAAGAGACCCAGTACTTC. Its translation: CASSGLEETQYF.

Here the CDR3 DNA reads TGTGCCATCAGGGGACTAGCGGGGGGGAGCTCCTACAATGAGCAGTTCTTC. It codes for CAIRGLAGGSSYNEQFF. The chain recombines TRBV10-3 with TRBJ2-1; 16 bases are shared with TRBD2. The trim removed 6 bases at V and 0 bases at J, leaving 2 bases unmatched. This CDR3 has 17 residues. The germline V gene encodes CDR1 ENHRY and CDR2 SYGVKD.

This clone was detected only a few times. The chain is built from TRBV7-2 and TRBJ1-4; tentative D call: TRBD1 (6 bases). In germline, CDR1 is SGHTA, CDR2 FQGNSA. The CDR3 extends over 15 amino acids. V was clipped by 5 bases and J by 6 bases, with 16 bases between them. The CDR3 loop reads CASSLGGGGDEKLFF. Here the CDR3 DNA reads TGTGCCAGCAGCCTAGGGGGAGGTGGGGATGAAAAACTGTTTTTT.

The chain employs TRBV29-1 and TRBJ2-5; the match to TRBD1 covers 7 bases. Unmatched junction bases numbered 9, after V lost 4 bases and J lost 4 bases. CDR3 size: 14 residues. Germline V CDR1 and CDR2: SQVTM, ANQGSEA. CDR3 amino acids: CSVGPGGDRETQYF. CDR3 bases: TGCAGCGTTGGACCAGGGGGTGACAGAGAGACCCAGTACTTC.

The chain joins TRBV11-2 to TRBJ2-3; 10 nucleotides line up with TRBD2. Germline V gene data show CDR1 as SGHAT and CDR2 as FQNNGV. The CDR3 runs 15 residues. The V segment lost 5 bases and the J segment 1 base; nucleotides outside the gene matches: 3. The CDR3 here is CASSVGTSGTDTQYF. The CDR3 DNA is TGTGCCAGCAGCGTCGGGACTAGCGGCACAGATACGCAGTATTTT.

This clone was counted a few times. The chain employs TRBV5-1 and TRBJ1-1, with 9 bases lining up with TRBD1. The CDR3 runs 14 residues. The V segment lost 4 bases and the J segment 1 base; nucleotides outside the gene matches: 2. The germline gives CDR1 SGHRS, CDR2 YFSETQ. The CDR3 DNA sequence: TGCGCCAGCAGCGAGGGACAGGGGAACACTGAAGCTTTCTTT. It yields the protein CASSEGQGNTEAFF.

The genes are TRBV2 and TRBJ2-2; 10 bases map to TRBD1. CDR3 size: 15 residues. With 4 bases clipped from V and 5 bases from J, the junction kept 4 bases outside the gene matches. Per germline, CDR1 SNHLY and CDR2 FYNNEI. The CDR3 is CASSGQGAGTGELFF. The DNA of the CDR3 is TGTGCCAGCAGTGGACAGGGGGCTGGAACCGGGGAGCTGTTTTTT.

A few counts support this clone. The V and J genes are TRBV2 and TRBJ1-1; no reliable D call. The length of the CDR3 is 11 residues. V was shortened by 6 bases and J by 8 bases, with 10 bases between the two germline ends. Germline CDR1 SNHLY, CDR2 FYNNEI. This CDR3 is CASSRQSEAFF. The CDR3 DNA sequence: TGTGCCAGCAGCCGACAAAGCGAAGCTTTCTTT.

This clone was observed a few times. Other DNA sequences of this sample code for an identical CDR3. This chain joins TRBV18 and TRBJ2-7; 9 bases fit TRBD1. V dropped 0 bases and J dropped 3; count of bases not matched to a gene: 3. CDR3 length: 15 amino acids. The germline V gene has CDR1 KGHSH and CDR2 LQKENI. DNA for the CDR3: TGTGCCAGCTCACCACCGGGACAGGGCCTCTACGAGCAGTACTTC. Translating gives CASSPPGQGLYEQYF.

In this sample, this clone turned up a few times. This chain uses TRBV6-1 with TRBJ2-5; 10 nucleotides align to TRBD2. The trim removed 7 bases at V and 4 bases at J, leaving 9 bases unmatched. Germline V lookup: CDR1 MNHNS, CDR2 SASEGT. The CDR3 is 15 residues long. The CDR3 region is CASTREGLARETQYF. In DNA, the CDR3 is TGTGCCAGCACCCGAGAGGGACTAGCGCGAGAGACCCAGTACTTC.

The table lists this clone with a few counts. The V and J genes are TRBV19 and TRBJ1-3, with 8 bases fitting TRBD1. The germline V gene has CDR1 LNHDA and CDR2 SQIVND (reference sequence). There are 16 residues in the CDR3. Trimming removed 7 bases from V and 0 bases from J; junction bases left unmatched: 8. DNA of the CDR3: TGTGCCAGTAATTCGGGCAGGGGGCTCTCTGGAAACACCATATATTTT. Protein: CASNSGRGLSGNTIYF.

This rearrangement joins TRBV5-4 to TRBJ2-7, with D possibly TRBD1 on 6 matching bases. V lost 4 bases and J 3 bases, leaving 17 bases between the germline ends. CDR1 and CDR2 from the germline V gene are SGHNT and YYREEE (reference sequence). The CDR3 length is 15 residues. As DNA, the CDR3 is TGTGCCAGCAGCAGAGTACAGGGTTCAGTCTACGAGCAGTACTTC. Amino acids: CASSRVQGSVYEQYF.